The 6 T cell receptor beta chains below were found in one sample sequenced in a study of T cells in localized non-small cell lung cancer. Generated by immunoSEQ multiplex PCR, the TCRdb table keeps only in-frame clones and is missing some. The sample holds about 72,000 clones, approximately 84% seen once. The sample in question was peripheral blood, obtained before any cancer treatment. These receptors all stem from an older female donor with stage I lung adenocarcinoma.

The chain combines TRBV6-1 with TRBJ2-1; a weak D match, TRBD1 (5 bases). With 0 bases removed from V and 2 bases from J, the gap between germline ends came to 11 bases. The CDR3 is made up of 16 amino acids. CDR1 is MNHNS, CDR2 SASEGT, per germline. The CDR3 DNA follows: TGTGCCAGCAGTGAAGCAAAGGGGTCCACCTACAATGAGCAGTTCTTC. Amino acids: CASSEAKGSTYNEQFF.

The chain employs TRBV7-9 and TRBJ2-5, with 8 bases lining up with TRBD1. Unmatched junction bases numbered 15, after V lost 7 bases and J lost 2 bases. The CDR3 runs 17 residues. Germline V lookup: CDR1 SEHNR, CDR2 FQNEAQ (reference sequence). The CDR3 DNA reads TGTGCCAGCAAAAGAGGGGGACAGGTGGTTCTACAAGAGACCCAGTACTTC. The encoded protein is CASKRGGQVVLQETQYF. Variable domain in full (rest from reference TRBV7-9 and TRBJ2-5): DTGVSQNPRHKITKRGQNVTFRCDPISEHNRLYWYRQTLGQGPEFLTYFQNEAQLEKSRLLSDRFSAERPKGSFSTLEIQRTEQGDSAMYLCASKRGGQVVLQETQYFGPGTRLLVL.

This sequence joins TRBV5-1 and TRBJ2-6; possible D gene TRBD1, 6 bases. V was cut by 4 bases and J by 1 base, with 18 bases left in between. Germline values: CDR1 SGHRS, CDR2 YFSETQ. The CDR3 length is 18 residues. CDR3 nucleotide sequence: TGCGCCAGCAGCCACAGACAGGCAGTGGGTTCTGGGGCCAACGTCCTGACTTTC. It encodes CASSHRQAVGSGANVLTF.

The genes are TRBV18 and TRBJ2-7; TRBD1 might be the D (6 bases). The ends were cut back, 3 bases at V and 7 bases at J, with 25 bases in the middle. The CDR3 has 17 amino acids. From germline, CDR1 is KGHSH and CDR2 LQKENI. The CDR3, as DNA: TGTGCCAGCTCACCGGGGTTTATGGCAGGGGCATCGGAGGAGCAGTACTTC. This sequence encodes CASSPGFMAGASEEQYF. The full variable domain, with the rest looked up from reference TRBV18 and TRBJ2-7, is NAGVMQNPRHLVRRRGQEARLRCSPMKGHSHVYWYRQLPEEGLKFMVYLQKENIIDESGMPKERFSAEFPKEGPSILRIQQVVRGDSAAYFCASSPGFMAGASEEQYFGPGTRLTVT.

The J gene is TRBJ2-1, the V gene TRBV29-1; TRBD2 matches 9 bases. Germline V gene sequence: CDR1 SQVTM, CDR2 ANQGSEA. V was clipped by 6 bases and J by 9 bases; unmatched bases: 9. The CDR3 loop spans 13 amino acids. CDR3 DNA: TGCAGCGTGGCGGGGGGGGGCCATGCTGAGCAGTTCTTC. Translating gives CSVAGGGHAEQFF.

The chain carries TRBV12-5 and TRBJ1-5; no reliable D call. The CDR3 is 13 residues long. Trimming took 1 base from V and 4 from J, leaving 5 bases between them. Germline CDR1 is LGHNT and CDR2 is FRNRAP. Here the CDR3 reads CASGLAGNQPQHF. Here the CDR3 DNA reads TGTGCTAGTGGTTTGGCAGGAAATCAGCCCCAGCATTTT.